The 14 T cell receptor beta chains given below trace back to one sample, sequenced in a study of blood T cell dynamics during melanoma immunotherapy. The assay was immunoSEQ multiplex PCR, and TCRdb's table has in-frame clones only and misses some. The sample has around 7,000 clones, 65% to 85% seen once. As to time point: pre-treatment baseline. The material was blood, obtained from a patient treated with checkpoint blockade. These TCRs come from a human donor with melanoma.

In DNA, the CDR3 is TGCGCCAGCAGCCCTAAGAGCTCTGGGGCCAACGTCCTGACTTTC. Residues: CASSPKSSGANVLTF. J is TRBJ2-6 and V is TRBV5-1; D remains unclear. In germline, CDR1 is SGHRS, CDR2 YFSETQ. Trimming pared 4 bases from V and 0 bases from J, leaving 8 bases between. The CDR3 is 15 amino acids.

The chain has TRBV5-6 and TRBJ2-7, with D possibly being TRBD2 (5 bases). Germline values: CDR1 SGHDT, CDR2 YYEEEE. The V end lost 1 base, the J end lost 3 bases, and 8 bases lay between the germline ends. This CDR3 comprises 13 residues. CDR3 sequence: CASSLYGNYEQYF. As DNA, the CDR3 is TGTGCCAGCAGCTTGTACGGGAACTACGAGCAGTACTTC. Based on the CDR3 plus reference TRBV5-6 and TRBJ2-7, the full variable domain is DAGVTQSPTHLIKTRGQQVTLRCSPKSGHDTVSWYQQALGQGPQFIFQYYEEEERQRGNFPDRFSGHQFPNYSSELNVNALLLGDSALYLCASSLYGNYEQYFGPGTRLTVT.

The chain couples TRBV27 to TRBJ2-7; D is unclear. Deletions cut 4 bases from V and 4 bases from J, with 5 bases between. The CDR3 spans 11 residues. Germline CDR1 is MNHEY and CDR2 is SMNVEV (reference sequence). The CDR3 bases are TGTGCCAGCAGTTCCTATTACGAGCAGTACTTC. It codes for CASSSYYEQYF.

The chain joins TRBV5-6 to TRBJ2-7, with D possibly being TRBD1 (6 bases). V was shortened by 2 bases and J by 3 bases, with 12 bases between the two germline ends. The CDR3 is made up of 14 amino acids. Germline V gene sequence: CDR1 SGHDT, CDR2 YYEEEE. The CDR3 nucleotides read TGTGCCAGCAGCTTCAGAGGGGGATACTACGAGCAGTACTTC. Encoded protein: CASSFRGGYYEQYF.

The chain uses TRBV11-2 and TRBJ1-2; 7 nucleotides align to TRBD1. CDR1 and CDR2 from the germline V gene are SGHAT and FQNNGV. The CDR3 is 14 residues long. With V trimmed by 5 bases and J by 4 bases, 7 bases remained unmatched. CDR3 sequence reads: CASSTPRDSYGYTF. CDR3 DNA sequence: TGTGCCAGCAGCACCCCCAGGGACAGCTATGGCTACACCTTC.

The chain couples TRBV18 to TRBJ1-2; 9 bases match TRBD1. The CDR3 has 16 residues. Germline V gene lookup returns CDR1 KGHSH and CDR2 LQKENI. V gave up 3 bases and J gave up 2 bases; unmatched junction bases: 7. The CDR3 region is CASSPAVDRGNYGYTF. CDR3 nucleotides: TGTGCCAGCTCACCGGCAGTGGACAGGGGAAACTATGGCTACACCTTC. Together with reference TRBV18 and TRBJ1-2, the CDR3 gives the full variable domain: NAGVMQNPRHLVRRRGQEARLRCSPMKGHSHVYWYRQLPEEGLKFMVYLQKENIIDESGMPKERFSAEFPKEGPSILRIQQVVRGDSAAYFCASSPAVDRGNYGYTFGSGTRLTVV.

The CDR3 DNA follows: TGTGCCTGGAGTGTACGTACTAGCGGACCCTACGAGCAGTACTTC. Translation: CAWSVRTSGPYEQYF. This sequence joins TRBV30 and TRBJ2-7; 8 bases line up with TRBD2. This CDR3 has 15 residues. V lost 0 bases, J lost 2 bases, and 6 bases stayed unmatched. CDR1 and CDR2 from the germline V gene are GTSNPN and SVGIG (reference sequence).

The rearrangement uses TRBV13 and TRBJ1-3; a weak D match, TRBD1 (6 bases). Deletions cut 2 bases from V and 6 bases from J, with 11 bases between. The CDR3 totals 14 residues. Germline V CDR1 and CDR2: PRHDT, FYEKMQ (reference sequence). This CDR3 reads CASSLIPGENTIYF. Written as DNA, the CDR3 is TGTGCCAGCAGCTTAATCCCAGGGGAAAACACCATATATTTT. Complete variable domain (other parts from reference TRBV13 and TRBJ1-3): AAGVIQSPRHLIKEKRETATLKCYPIPRHDTVYWYQQGPGQDPQFLISFYEKMQSDKGSIPDRFSAQQFSDYHSELNMSSLELGDSALYFCASSLIPGENTIYFGEGSWLTVV.

This clone was recorded once. The J gene is TRBJ1-2, the V gene TRBV7-2, with no clear D. From germline, CDR1 is SGHTA and CDR2 FQGNSA. There are 14 residues in the CDR3. The V gene lost 1 base and the J gene lost 6 bases, with 12 bases spanning the gap. The CDR3 region is CASSLGLDPDGYTF. In DNA form, the CDR3 reads TGTGCCAGCAGCTTAGGATTGGATCCGGATGGCTACACCTTC. The variable domain in full, completed from reference TRBV7-2 and TRBJ1-2, reads GAGVSQSPSNKVTEKGKDVELRCDPISGHTALYWYRQSLGQGLEFLIYFQGNSAPDKSGLPSDRFSAERTGGSVSTLTIQRTQQEDSAVYLCASSLGLDPDGYTFGSGTRLTVV.

V gene TRBV4-1 combines with J gene TRBJ2-7; D is possibly TRBD1 (6 bases). The ends were cut back, 2 bases at V and 4 bases at J, with 12 bases in the middle. Per germline, CDR1 MGHRA and CDR2 YSYEKL. The CDR3 has 14 residues. This CDR3 is CASSQFEQGYEQYF. The CDR3 bases are TGCGCCAGCAGCCAATTCGAACAGGGATACGAGCAGTACTTC.

This sequence joins TRBV30 and TRBJ1-5; 7 bases line up with TRBD1. Germline V CDR1 and CDR2: GTSNPN, SVGIG (reference sequence). The CDR3 consists of 13 residues. With V trimmed by 1 base and J by 4 bases, 1 base remained unmatched. The chain's CDR3 is CAWSEQGNQPQHF. The CDR3 DNA is TGTGCCTGGAGTGAACAGGGGAATCAGCCCCAGCATTTT.

The chain is built from TRBV19 and TRBJ1-2, with 9 nucleotides matching TRBD1. The CDR3 contains 13 residues. Germline V gives CDR1 LNHDA, CDR2 SQIVND (reference sequence). With 5 bases clipped from V and 7 bases from J, the junction kept 5 bases outside the gene matches. CDR3 loop: CASSFGTGFGYTF. CDR3 DNA: TGTGCCAGTAGTTTCGGGACAGGGTTTGGCTACACCTTC.

The chain employs TRBV28 and TRBJ2-7, with D possibly being TRBD1 (5 bases). V was shortened by 1 base and J by 5 bases, with 9 bases between the two germline ends. Germline CDR1 reads MDHEN; CDR2 reads SYDVKM. This CDR3 comprises 13 residues. CDR3 bases: TGTGCCAGCAGTTTATCGCAGGGCCACGAGCAGTACTTC. Translated: CASSLSQGHEQYF.

The chain carries TRBV6-5 and TRBJ1-2; unclear D gene. The V gene's germline CDR1 is MNHEY and CDR2 SVGAGI. This CDR3 contains 15 residues. Trimming cost V 2 bases and J 0 bases, with 10 bases left between them. This chain's CDR3 is CASSYGPGSNYGYTF. The CDR3 DNA reads as TGTGCCAGCAGTTACGGGCCGGGTTCTAACTATGGCTACACCTTC.